This TCR beta chain appears in the sequencing data of a study of tumor-infiltrating lymphocytes in primary liver carcinoma. As for this clonotype: A read error may be the cause here, since a much bigger clone is one base away.

Germline V gene data show CDR1 as MNHEY and CDR2 as SVGAGI. CDR3 length: 13 amino acids. The researchers produced TCR beta cDNA from about 510 ng total RNA with a constant-region primer. Three nested multiplex PCR rounds, a slightly modified ARM-PCR method, built the TCR beta libraries. Two initial PCR rounds of around 10 cycles each paired TRBV1-TRBV30 forward primers with a C-beta reverse primer. TCRdb re-called the multiplex PCR reads through MiXCR, storing one row per CDR3 protein. The table records 80,000 to 100,000 distinct CDR3 sequences, around 70% of them present only once. Without any cell sorting, roughly 20-32 mg of bulk tissue yielded co-extracted RNA and DNA.

The material sequenced was tumor-adjacent normal liver tissue. This sequence originates from a man aged 35-49 years with primary liver carcinoma and hepatitis B virus infection. This chain connects TRBV6-5 to TRBJ2-7, with a weak D call TRBD2 (5 bases). CDR3 sequence (DNA): TGTGCCAGCAGTGAGGGATCCCCCTACGAGGAGTACTTC. Protein sequence: CASSEGSPYEEYF.